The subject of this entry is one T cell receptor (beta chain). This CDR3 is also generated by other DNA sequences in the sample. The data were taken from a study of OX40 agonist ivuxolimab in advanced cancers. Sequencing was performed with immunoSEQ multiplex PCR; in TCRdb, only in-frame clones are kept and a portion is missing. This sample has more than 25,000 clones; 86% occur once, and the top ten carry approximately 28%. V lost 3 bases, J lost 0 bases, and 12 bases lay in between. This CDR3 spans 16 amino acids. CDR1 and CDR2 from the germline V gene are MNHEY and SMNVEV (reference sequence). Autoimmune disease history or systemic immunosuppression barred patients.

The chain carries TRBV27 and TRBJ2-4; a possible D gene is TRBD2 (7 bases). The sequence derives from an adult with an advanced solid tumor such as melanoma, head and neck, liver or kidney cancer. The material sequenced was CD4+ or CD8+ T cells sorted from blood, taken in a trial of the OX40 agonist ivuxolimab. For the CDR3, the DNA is TGTGCCAGCAGTTTGCGGGGGCGTATAGCCAAAAACATTCAGTACTTC. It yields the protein CASSLRGRIAKNIQYF.